This TCR beta chain comes out of a study of cytotoxic CD8 clonotypes in ibrutinib-treated CLL (dated by TCRdb to 2020 to 2022). Turning to the overall study: In this cohort, around 14 patients were treatment-naive and under 13 were relapsed/refractory, while some 18 had unmutated IGHV. Responses were partial in roughly 24 patients and complete in 2; after median around 72 months follow-up, roughly 15 stayed in remission and 12 progressed. Samples at response were collected after a median of 12 months of treatment, with a range of roughly 6 to 36 months. On average, each sample yielded 255,043 productive templates and 94,082 productive rearrangements. Of the 90 or so people in the trial, some 28 had longitudinal samples available. Cryopreserved peripheral blood mononuclear cells were obtained before treatment, at response, and at either sustained remission or disease progression. All remission and progressive disease samples were collected while patients were still receiving ibrutinib.

A MiSeq instrument was used for deep resolution sequencing, which targeted depths ranging from 1 in 1 million up to 1 in 200,000 T cells, with coverage averaging 10x for each clonotype. The immunoSEQ hsTCRB Kit was used to generate TCR beta libraries. The paper's data handling went like this. ImmunoSEQ Data Assistant and ImmunoSEQ Analyzer were used for data analysis, and V, D and J genes were assigned according to IMGT definitions. Clonality was computed as one minus normalized Shannon entropy of productive rearrangement frequencies, ranging from 0 to 1. Public clonotype analysis was restricted to overrepresented clonotypes comprising at least 0.05% of each patient's repertoire. About a dozen repertoires from age-matched healthy donors, obtained from immuneACCESS, served as clonality controls. TCRdb holds this immuneACCESS table with in-frame rearrangements only. Some clones are missing; in checked studies, unresolved V genes explain under half, and the rest has no known cause. The D gene and trimming were derived from the DNA, and the V and J assignments and clone size from that table. The sample table contains about 140,000 clones; only one count was recorded for approximately 75% of them. About 27% of the sample belongs to the ten largest clones.

V has 1 base trimmed and J has 3 bases trimmed; junction bases matching no gene number 10. The CDR3 holds 17 amino acids from the cysteine to the phenylalanine. The only DNA kept is the CDR3, 51 bases in frame from the first base. Looking up the germline V gene yields CDR1 SGHDT and CDR2 YYEEEE. Notes on this clone: Its antigen remains unidentified. Base qualities are missing; no much larger clone stands one base away.

Broad study findings and their caveats: Lymph node repertoires were not examined, and the timing of sampling was not matched between patients in sustained remission and those whose disease progressed. An increase in clonality was observed at ibrutinib response, with clonality remaining stable during sustained remission and falling back toward baseline at progression. Baseline clonality was found to be higher than that of age-matched healthy donors and was strongly correlated with circulating CD8+ T-cell counts. Public clonotypes were rare and either shrank or stayed stable during treatment, and the rise in clonality at ibrutinib response reflected expansion of private clonotypes.

The time point label here, explained by the study, means: approximately twelve months on ibrutinib. For TCR beta library preparation, approximately 2 micrograms of genomic DNA were extracted from the cryopreserved PBMCs. Longitudinal blood samples from CLL patients on ibrutinib monotherapy were analyzed using high-throughput TCR beta sequencing. Patients were enrolled in a phase 2 open-label single-center ibrutinib monotherapy trial. The receptor was derived from a human donor with chronic lymphocytic leukemia. The sequencing used PBMCs, collected after 12 months of ibrutinib treatment. The chain is assembled from TRBV5-6 and TRBJ1-5, with TRBD1 identical over 7 junction bases. The bases read TGTGCCAGCAGCTTGTTTCTGGCAGGGGGATCCAATCAGCCCCAGCATTTT. It translates as CASSLFLAGGSNQPQHF.